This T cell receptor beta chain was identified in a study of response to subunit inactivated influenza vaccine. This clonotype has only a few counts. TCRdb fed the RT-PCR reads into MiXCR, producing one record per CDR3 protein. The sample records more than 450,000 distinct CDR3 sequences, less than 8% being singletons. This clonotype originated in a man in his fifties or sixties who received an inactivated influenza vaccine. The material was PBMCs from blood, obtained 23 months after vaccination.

CDR3 residues: CRASLRVSDTEAFF. CDR3 nucleotides: TGCAGGGCCTCACTCAGGGTTTCGGACACTGAAGCTTTCTTT. The chain carries TRBV20-1 and TRBJ1-1; perhaps TRBD1 as D (5 bases). The CDR3 is made up of 14 amino acids. CDR1 and CDR2 (germline): DFQATT, SNEGSKA (reference sequence).